These 5 T cell receptor beta chains were all obtained from the same sample, sequenced in a study of blood T cell repertoires in COVID-19. The table came from immunoSEQ multiplex PCR; TCRdb's copy has only in-frame clones and leaves some out. The data show 140,000 or so clones, around 91% seen once. Sequenced: peripheral blood. Receptors were obtained from a woman in her sixties or seventies with active COVID-19.

CDR3 nucleotides: TGTGCCACCAGCAGACTAGCGGGATCCCCCGGATTCTACGAGCAGTACTTC. This gives the protein CATSRLAGSPGFYEQYF. The genes are TRBV15 and TRBJ2-7; 9 bases map to TRBD2. Unmatched junction bases numbered 11, after V lost 2 bases and J lost 3 bases. Germline-derived CDR1 and CDR2 are LNHNV and YYDKDF (reference sequence). The CDR3 has 17 residues.

J is TRBJ2-3 and V is TRBV5-1; TRBD2 agrees at 10 bases. V lost 4 bases to trimming and J lost 2 bases; unmatched junction nucleotides: 4. This CDR3 has 15 residues. Germline values: CDR1 SGHRS, CDR2 YFSETQ. This CDR3 is CASSGGTSVTDTQYF. DNA for the CDR3: TGCGCCAGCAGCGGAGGGACTAGCGTCACAGATACGCAGTATTTT.

This chain links TRBV18 with TRBJ1-2; 7 bases map to TRBD1. The CDR3 extends over 12 amino acids. V lost 6 bases, J lost 6 bases, and 4 bases stayed unmatched. Germline CDR1 is KGHSH and CDR2 is LQKENI. The CDR3 reads CASSAQGNGYTF. The CDR3 nucleotides are TGTGCCAGCTCCGCACAGGGGAATGGCTACACCTTC.

V usage is TRBV7-9 and J usage is TRBJ2-1, with 12 bases fitting TRBD2. V shed 3 bases and J 11 bases; nucleotides not matched to a gene: 8. This CDR3 comprises 15 residues. The germline gives CDR1 SEHNR, CDR2 FQNEAQ (reference sequence). The CDR3 spells CASSFAGTSGRQQFF. The CDR3 nucleotides are TGTGCCAGCAGCTTCGCCGGGACTAGCGGGCGTCAGCAGTTCTTC.

The rearrangement links TRBV6-5 to TRBJ1-3; the D gene is possibly TRBD1 (6 bases). Trimming pared 9 bases from V and 5 bases from J, leaving 17 bases between. Germline loops: CDR1 MNHEY, CDR2 SVGAGI. CDR3 size: 14 residues. The DNA for the CDR3 is TGTGCCAGGGGGGGGGCGAAGGGACGAAACACCATATATTTT. Its translation is CARGGAKGRNTIYF.